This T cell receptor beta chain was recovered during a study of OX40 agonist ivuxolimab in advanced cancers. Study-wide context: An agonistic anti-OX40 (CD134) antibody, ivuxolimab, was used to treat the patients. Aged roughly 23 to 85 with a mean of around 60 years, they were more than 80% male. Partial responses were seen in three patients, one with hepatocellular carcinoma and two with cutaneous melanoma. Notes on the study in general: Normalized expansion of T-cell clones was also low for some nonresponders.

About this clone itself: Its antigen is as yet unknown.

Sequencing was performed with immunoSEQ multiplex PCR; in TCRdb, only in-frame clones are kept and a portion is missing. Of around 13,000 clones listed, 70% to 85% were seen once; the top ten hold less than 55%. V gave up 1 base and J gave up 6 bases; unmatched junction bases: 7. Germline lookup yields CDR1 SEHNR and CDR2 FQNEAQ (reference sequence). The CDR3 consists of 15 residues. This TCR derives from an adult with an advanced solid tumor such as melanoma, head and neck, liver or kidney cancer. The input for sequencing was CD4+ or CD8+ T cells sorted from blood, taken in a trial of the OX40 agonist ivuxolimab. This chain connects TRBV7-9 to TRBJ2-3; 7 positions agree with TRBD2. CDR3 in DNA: TGTGCCAGCAGCTTAGTCGAGCGGGAAGGTGATACGCAGTATTTT. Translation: CASSLVEREGDTQYF.